This paragraph covers one T cell receptor beta chain sequence. Its antigen is currently unknown. The PCR made use of 60 Vbeta and 13 Jbeta primers. The data were produced by immunoSEQ multiplex PCR, yet TCRdb's version contains in-frame clones alone and is incomplete. The sample has around 67,000 clones; 75% are singletons. The CDR3 loop spans 14 amino acids. Trimming took 2 bases from V and 2 from J; bases not matched to a gene: 1. Looked up from germline, CDR1 is ENHRY and CDR2 is SYGVKD. This record comes from a study of cytomegalovirus exposure and HLA in healthy donors. Findings of the study overall: Presence/absence results assume similar sequencing depth per donor, which may not hold.

The chain links TRBV10-3 to TRBJ2-5; the match to TRBD1 covers 8 bases. The sample consisted of PBMCs. The sequence derives from a woman between 25 and 40 years old in good health and CMV-seropositive. The CDR3 coding sequence is TGTGCCATCAGTGAGCGGACAGGGCAAGAGACCCAGTACTTC. Its translation: CAISERTGQETQYF.